The clone carrying this T cell receptor beta chain has just a few counts. No antigen is known for it. Trimming removed 5 bases at V and 2 bases at J, with 10 bases between. The germline gives CDR1 SGHNT, CDR2 YENEEA. The CDR3 sequence is 13 residues long. These data belong to a study of cytomegalovirus exposure and HLA in healthy donors. Study results and limitations: Later on, an analysis found that several of the most significant clusters appeared to be linked to common viral pathogens, which included parvovirus B19.

The study ran its PCR with 60 Vbeta and 13 Jbeta primers. Per the authors' pipeline: In a later analysis, 80 million or so unique TCR beta chains included roughly 11 million shared by two or more donors. Produced via immunoSEQ multiplex PCR; TCRdb's table is partial and in-frame only. V and J calls plus clone size are reproduced from that table; the DNA served to infer D and trimming. The data contain roughly 73,000 clones, 75% of them singletons. The genes are TRBV11-3 and TRBJ2-7, with D uncertain. Material: PBMCs. The source is a man in his sixties or seventies in good health and CMV-seronegative. The DNA of the CDR3 is TGTGCCAGCAGCCAGCCGGGTACCTACGAGCAGTACTTC. This translates into CASSQPGTYEQYF.